The sequence of this TCR beta chain was determined in a study of blood T cell repertoires in COVID-19. For the study at large: T cells, B-cell-depleted T cells, or PBMCs supplied cDNA or gDNA.

Here immunoSEQ multiplex PCR was the method, and the copy in TCRdb shows in-frame clones only, minus some. The sample consists of about 200,000 clones, around 91% of them appearing once. The trim removed 2 bases at V and 0 bases at J, leaving 6 bases unmatched. The CDR3 consists of 18 residues. Per germline, CDR1 SGHAT and CDR2 FQNNGV. The sequencing input was peripheral blood. The V and J genes are TRBV11-2 and TRBJ1-6, with 8 bases matching TRBD1. The receptor was derived from a woman in her thirties or forties with acute or convalescent COVID-19. CDR3 coding DNA: TGTGCCAGCAGCTTAAACGGACAGGGCAGCTCCTATAATTCACCCCTCCACTTT. Amino acids: CASSLNGQGSSYNSPLHF.